This TCR beta chain was retrieved from a study of cytomegalovirus exposure and HLA in healthy donors. Background on the study: Prior work identified around 110 million unique TCR beta sequences in 150 million to 200 million T cells.

The PCR had 60 Vbeta and 13 Jbeta primers. Measured with immunoSEQ multiplex PCR; TCRdb has only the in-frame clones, and not every one. The repertoire holds about 130,000 clones, with approximately 83% as singletons. With 0 bases removed from V and 6 bases from J, the gap between germline ends came to 9 bases. This CDR3 comprises 14 residues. Germline V gives CDR1 SGHRS, CDR2 YFSETQ. Study results and caveats: In a later analysis, an Asian-associated ancestry cluster reportedly showed fewer N-insertions than the roughly 650-donor mean.

To note about this clone: The antigen is not known.

Sequenced input: PBMCs. The TCR sequence derives from a woman in her thirties or forties in good health and CMV-seropositive. The chain combines TRBV5-1 with TRBJ2-2; the D is unclear. CDR3 bases: TGCGCCAGCAGCTTGGACGGTAACGCCGGGGAGCTGTTTTTT. It encodes CASSLDGNAGELFF.